This T cell receptor (beta chain) was recovered during a study of cytomegalovirus exposure and HLA in healthy donors. Study conclusions and caveats: Compared with the approximately 680-donor mean, an Asian-associated ancestry cluster reportedly had fewer N-insertions, according to a later analysis.

With regard to this clone: The antigen remains unidentified.

CDR3 length equals 15 residues. The germline V gene has CDR1 MDHEN and CDR2 SYDVKM. Trimming cost V 3 bases and J 10 bases, with 19 bases left between them. The PCR had 60 Vbeta and 13 Jbeta primers. Only in-frame clones appear in the TCRdb table, and some are missing; sequencing was by immunoSEQ multiplex PCR. The table includes approximately 100,000 clones, over 65% detected once. The V call is TRBV28, the J call TRBJ2-1; a weak D match, TRBD2 (6 bases). The clonotype originates from a female donor in good health and CMV-seropositive. Sample: PBMCs. In DNA, the CDR3 is TGTGCCAGCAGTTTGGGGGGTGGCGGGAAGAGAGAGCAGTTCTTC. Amino acid sequence: CASSLGGGGKREQFF.